The clone carrying this T cell receptor (beta chain) was picked up a small number of times. The table came from immunoSEQ multiplex PCR; TCRdb's copy has only in-frame clones and leaves some out. The data show over 95,000 clones, approximately 89% seen once. This sample stems from a study of blood T cell repertoires in COVID-19. Study as a whole: T cells, B-cell-depleted T cells, or PBMCs supplied cDNA or gDNA.

CDR1 is SGHRS and CDR2 is YFSETQ in the germline V gene. The CDR3 covers 15 residues. V lost 4 bases, J lost 12 bases, and 17 bases stayed unmatched. Sequencing was done on a sample of peripheral blood. The chain employs TRBV5-1 and TRBJ2-7; TRBD1 agrees at 9 bases. The source of this sequence is a woman in her sixties with COVID-19, enrolled during active disease. The CDR3 is CASSPDLDRGRMVYF. The CDR3 coding sequence is TGCGCCAGCAGCCCTGATTTGGACAGGGGACGGATGGTGTACTTC.